This entry lists 23 T cell receptor beta chains sequenced from one sample in a study of human T cells and chemical hapten exposure. Time point: patch test 1, 2 weeks after DPC sensitization. Treatment specified: therapeutic diphenylcyclopropenone sensitization with weekly scalp DPC. Sequencing started from total RNA isolated from unfractionated whole blood. From the RACE reads, TCRdb called clonotypes with MiXCR, one entry per CDR3 protein. There are some 53,000 distinct CDR3 sequences in the sample; about 10% occur only once, and under 2% lies in the top ten. The source was whole blood, collected in connection with sensitization to the hapten diphenylcyclopropenone (DPC). The receptor source for this set is a woman aged 40 to 55 with alopecia areata. Some clones in this sample may be carry-over from other donors' samples.

This sequence joins TRBV4-3 and TRBJ2-1; 11 bases are a match to TRBD2. Germline V gene lookup returns CDR1 LGHNA and CDR2 YSLEER. The CDR3 spans 17 residues. After removal of 2 bases from V and 8 bases from J, the junction contained 11 bases not matched to a gene. The CDR3 bases are TGCGCCAGCAGCCAAATCCTAGCGGGGGGACGAGGCGATGAGCAGTTCTTC. Translation: CASSQILAGGRGDEQFF.

V gene TRBV3-1 combines with J gene TRBJ2-1, with 14 bases matching TRBD2. The junction had 6 bases not matched to a gene; V was cut back by 4 bases and J by 1 base. The CDR3 spans 18 residues. Germline values: CDR1 LGHDT, CDR2 YNNKEL (reference sequence). The CDR3 region is CASSPQWTSGRSYNEQFF. For the CDR3, the DNA is TGTGCCAGCAGCCCCCAGTGGACTAGCGGGAGGTCCTACAATGAGCAGTTCTTC.

This rearrangement joins TRBV20-1 to TRBJ2-2; 14 bases agree with TRBD2. Germline lookup yields CDR1 DFQATT and CDR2 SNEGSKA (reference sequence). V lost 6 bases to trimming and J lost 0 bases; unmatched junction nucleotides: 6. This CDR3 has 17 residues. The CDR3 DNA is TGCAGTGCACGAGGGACTAGCGGGGGATCGAACACCGGGGAGCTGTTTTTT. Protein: CSARGTSGGSNTGELFF.

This clonotype was seen ten or more times. V and J are TRBV7-9 and TRBJ1-1, with D hard to call. Germline CDR1 is SEHNR and CDR2 is FQNEAQ (reference sequence). V lost 9 bases and J lost 2, with 13 bases in between. This CDR3 contains 13 residues. The CDR3 region is CASRPGTNTEAFF. CDR3 in DNA: TGTGCCAGTAGGCCGGGTACCAACACTGAAGCTTTCTTT. Supplemented by reference TRBV7-9 and TRBJ1-1, the full variable domain reads DTGVSQNPRHKITKRGQNVTFRCDPISEHNRLYWYRQTLGQGPEFLTYFQNEAQLEKSRLLSDRFSAERPKGSFSTLEIQRTEQGDSAMYLCASRPGTNTEAFFGQGTRLTVV.

This clonotype has ten or more counts. The gene calls are TRBV2 and TRBJ1-1; D is unresolved. The germline V gene has CDR1 SNHLY and CDR2 FYNNEI. This CDR3 is 13 amino acids long. V shed 4 bases and J shed 1 base, with 7 bases lying between them. The CDR3 loop is CASSAHENTEAFF. As DNA, the CDR3 is TGTGCCAGCAGTGCCCACGAGAACACTGAAGCTTTCTTT.

This clonotype came up a few times. Here the CDR3 DNA reads TGCAGTGCTAGAGATTTGCGGGGGGCCAACATTCAGTACTTC. Translation gives CSARDLRGANIQYF. The chain recombines TRBV20-1 with TRBJ2-4, with TRBD2 matching over 8 bases. Per germline, CDR1 DFQATT and CDR2 SNEGSKA (reference sequence). The CDR3 has 14 amino acids. Trimming removed 0 bases from V and 7 bases from J; junction bases left unmatched: 5.

This clonotype appeared a few times. The chain couples TRBV5-1 to TRBJ1-1; no clear D gene. V lost 7 bases and J lost 5, with 18 bases in between. The CDR3 runs to 14 residues. Germline V CDR1 and CDR2: SGHRS, YFSETQ. CDR3 residues: CASRIGTTQTEAFF. The CDR3 region has the DNA TGCGCCAGCCGCATTGGAACAACACAAACTGAAGCTTTCTTT.

This clonotype turned up a few times. This chain uses TRBV20-1 with TRBJ2-1; D is undetermined. V dropped 5 bases and J dropped 3 bases, with 2 bases sitting between them. This CDR3 has 10 amino acids. Germline-derived CDR1 and CDR2 are DFQATT and SNEGSKA (reference sequence). The CDR3 reads CSAFYNEQFF. Written as DNA, the CDR3 is TGCAGTGCTTTCTACAATGAGCAGTTCTTC.

This clonotype was seen at least ten times. The gene calls are TRBV6-6 and TRBJ2-5; 8 nucleotides agree with TRBD2. The ends lost 6 bases at V and 1 base at J; junction bases unmatched: 7. The CDR3 is 15 amino acids. CDR1 is MNHNY, CDR2 SVGAGI, per germline (reference sequence). CDR3 nucleotides: TGTGCCAGCAGGGCCCCGGCGGGGGGCCAAGAGACCCAGTACTTC. Protein: CASRAPAGGQETQYF.

This chain joins TRBV4-1 and TRBJ2-7; D may correspond to TRBD1 or TRBD2 (5 bases each). Trimming took off 1 base at V and 0 bases at J, with 13 bases between the two ends. Per germline, CDR1 MGHRA and CDR2 YSYEKL. The CDR3 is 16 amino acids. The CDR3 protein is CASSQGSWGPSYEQYF. CDR3 DNA sequence: TGCGCCAGCAGCCAAGGGTCCTGGGGACCCTCCTACGAGCAGTACTTC.

This clonotype showed up just a few times. The genes are TRBV27 and TRBJ1-1; 10 bases align to TRBD1. CDR3 length: 13 amino acids. Germline CDR1 and CDR2: MNHEY and SMNVEV (reference sequence). The V segment lost 6 bases and the J segment 7 bases; nucleotides outside the gene matches: 5. This CDR3 is CASRSDRGVEAFF. CDR3 in DNA: TGTGCCAGCAGGTCGGACAGGGGGGTTGAAGCTTTCTTT.

This chain connects TRBV6-6 to TRBJ2-7, with D possibly matching TRBD2 (7 bases). Germline V CDR1 and CDR2: MNHNY, SVGAGI (reference sequence). V was pared by 6 bases and J by 5 bases, with 23 bases between. The CDR3 extends over 16 amino acids. CDR3 bases: TGTGCCAGCAGGCCGGCTCACAGGGAGGGTAGCCACGAGCAGTACTTC. This encodes CASRPAHREGSHEQYF.

The chain couples TRBV27 to TRBJ1-3; D possibly corresponds to TRBD1 (5 bases). Germline V gene sequence: CDR1 MNHEY, CDR2 SMNVEV (reference sequence). V was pared by 7 bases and J by 3 bases, with 10 bases between. The CDR3 contains 13 residues. CDR3 bases: TGTGCCAGCATGAGGGGAGGTGGAAACACCATATATTTT. It translates to CASMRGGGNTIYF.

This clonotype was detected only a few times. V gene TRBV29-1 combines with J gene TRBJ2-2, with D possibly matching TRBD2 (6 bases). V lost 0 bases to trimming and J lost 6 bases, with 11 bases between them. This CDR3 has 14 residues. Germline CDR1 and CDR2: SQVTM and ANQGSEA. The CDR3 sequence is CSVEEGLRSGELFF. The CDR3 bases are TGCAGCGTTGAAGAAGGACTACGGTCCGGGGAGCTGTTTTTT.

A remark on this clonotype: This clone may be a read error of a much larger clone one base away. The chain has TRBV14 and TRBJ2-6, with D possibly matching TRBD2 (6 bases). Germline-derived CDR1 and CDR2 are SGHDN and FVKESK. The CDR3 has 15 residues. The CDR3 DNA reads as TGTGCCAGCAGCCAAACTAGCTCTGGGGCCGACGTCCTGACTTTC. The encoded protein is CASSQTSSGADVLTF.

The chain has TRBV5-6 and TRBJ2-1; 8 bases line up with TRBD1. The CDR3 totals 16 residues. The V segment lost 3 bases and the J segment 1 base; nucleotides outside the gene matches: 6. From germline, CDR1 is SGHDT and CDR2 YYEEEE. CDR3 DNA: TGTGCCAGCAGCTCTATTGGACAGGGATCCTACAATGAGCAGTTCTTC. It translates to CASSSIGQGSYNEQFF.

This clonotype was recorded at least ten times. This chain uses TRBV7-2 with TRBJ1-1, with 10 positions matching TRBD1. The CDR3 spans 15 residues. Germline lookup yields CDR1 SGHTA and CDR2 FQGNSA. Losses at the gene ends were 0 bases for V and 8 bases for J; bases not matched to a gene: 6. CDR3 sequence (DNA): TGTGCCAGCAGCTTAGCTCCCGGGACAGGGGTAGAAGCTTTCTTT. Protein: CASSLAPGTGVEAFF.

The chain employs TRBV10-1 and TRBJ2-7; 9 nucleotides align to TRBD2. This CDR3 is built from 14 residues. V trimming: 5 bases; J trimming: 7 bases; junction bases outside the gene matches: 9. The germline V gene encodes CDR1 WNHNN and CDR2 SYGVQD (reference sequence). The CDR3: CASSPSGALNEQYF. The CDR3 region has the DNA TGCGCCAGCAGTCCTAGCGGGGCCCTGAATGAGCAGTACTTC.

This chain joins TRBV12-3 or TRBV12-4 and TRBJ2-1; 10 bases map to TRBD2. The CDR3 contains 13 residues. V lost 6 bases to trimming and J lost 10 bases; unmatched junction nucleotides: 6. The DNA for the CDR3 is TGTGCCAGCAGCCGCAGCGGGAGGGCGGAGCAGTTCTTC. Residues: CASSRSGRAEQFF.

This chain connects TRBV10-1 to TRBJ2-2; D is possibly TRBD1 (5 bases). The CDR3 has 14 residues. Germline-derived CDR1 and CDR2 are WNHNN and SYGVQD (reference sequence). V was shortened by 3 bases and J by 3 bases, with 8 bases between the two germline ends. The CDR3 sequence is CASSDGRDTGELFF. CDR3 DNA sequence: TGCGCCAGCAGTGATGGCAGGGACACCGGGGAGCTGTTTTTT.

This clonotype was picked up many times. The rearrangement joins TRBV6-1 to TRBJ2-1; 11 bases agree with TRBD2. J was trimmed by 4 bases and V by 6 bases; bases with no gene match: 2. This CDR3 region has 14 residues. In germline, CDR1 is MNHNS, CDR2 SASEGT. The CDR3 is CASRTSGGYNEQFF. In DNA form, the CDR3 reads TGTGCCAGCAGAACTAGCGGGGGTTACAATGAGCAGTTCTTC.

This clonotype was detected a few times. The genes are TRBV6-6 and TRBJ1-1; 7 bases are a match to TRBD1. Germline lookup yields CDR1 MNHNY and CDR2 SVGAGI (reference sequence). J lost 7 bases, V lost 5 bases, and 10 bases had no gene match. This CDR3 has 14 amino acids. This CDR3 reads CASSPLDRVIEAFF. The CDR3 nucleotides are TGTGCCAGCAGTCCCCTTGACAGGGTTATTGAAGCTTTCTTT.

In its sample, this clonotype was seen many times. This chain links TRBV7-2 with TRBJ1-4; TRBD1 matches 9 bases. The V gene end was trimmed by 5 bases and the J gene end by 10 bases; junction bases not matched to a gene: 11. CDR1 and CDR2 (germline): SGHTA, FQGNSA. The CDR3 consists of 15 residues. CDR3: CASSVTPGQGVKLFF. In DNA, the CDR3 is TGTGCCAGCAGCGTAACTCCGGGACAGGGCGTAAAACTGTTTTTT.